Following are 12 T cell receptor beta chains from one sample sequenced in a study of blood T cell repertoires in COVID-19. Profiling relied on immunoSEQ multiplex PCR, and the TCRdb table lists in-frame clones only, not all of them. The table lists 90,000 to 130,000 clones, 70% to 90% of them singletons. Sequenced sample: peripheral blood. The source of these receptors is a man aged 35-49 years with acute or convalescent COVID-19.

This sequence joins TRBV27 and TRBJ2-3; possibly TRBD1 for D (7 bases). Germline CDR1 and CDR2: MNHEY and SMNVEV (reference sequence). Trimming took off 7 bases at V and 0 bases at J, with 14 bases between the two ends. The CDR3 loop spans 15 amino acids. The CDR3 DNA is TGTGCCAGCACCCCGGGGGACAGTAGCACAGATACGCAGTATTTT. It yields the protein CASTPGDSSTDTQYF.

The V gene is TRBV28, the J gene TRBJ2-7; D is perhaps TRBD2 (6 bases). Germline CDR1 MDHEN, CDR2 SYDVKM. The CDR3 has 16 residues. V lost 5 bases and J lost 3, with 20 bases in between. The CDR3 is CASSPPGWDGGYEQYF. The DNA of the CDR3 is TGTGCCAGCAGTCCCCCGGGGTGGGACGGGGGCTACGAGCAGTACTTC.

The J gene is TRBJ1-2, the V gene TRBV11-1, with TRBD1 as a possible D gene (5 bases). This CDR3 has 13 residues. The V gene lost 3 bases and the J gene lost 3 bases, with 8 bases spanning the gap. From germline, CDR1 is SGHAT and CDR2 FQDESV (reference sequence). CDR3 loop: CASSFKGYYGYTF. CDR3 sequence (DNA): TGTGCCAGCAGCTTCAAGGGGTACTATGGCTACACCTTC.

The chain has TRBV7-9 and TRBJ1-1, with D perhaps matching TRBD1 (5 bases). Looked up from germline, CDR1 is SEHNR and CDR2 is FQNEAQ (reference sequence). The ends were cut back, 5 bases at V and 0 bases at J, with 19 bases in the middle. This CDR3 has 17 residues. CDR3 in DNA: TGTGCCAGCAGCCCTATTGGTCTGACAGTCATGAACACTGAAGCTTTCTTT. Its protein is CASSPIGLTVMNTEAFF.

The rearrangement joins TRBV11-2 to TRBJ1-1; D ambiguous. Trimming took 2 bases from V and 0 from J, leaving 10 bases between them. Germline V gene lookup returns CDR1 SGHAT and CDR2 FQNNGV. CDR3 length equals 15 residues. CDR3: CASSLSPTLNTEAFF. CDR3 DNA sequence: TGTGCCAGCAGCTTAAGTCCTACGCTGAACACTGAAGCTTTCTTT.

This chain connects TRBV5-5 to TRBJ2-7; TRBD1 is a possible D gene (6 bases). With 7 bases removed from V and 0 bases from J, the gap between germline ends came to 20 bases. This CDR3 is built from 16 residues. Germline CDR1 SGHKS, CDR2 YYEKEE (reference sequence). The CDR3 loop is CASRPNQQGSSYEQYF. As DNA, the CDR3 is TGTGCCAGCCGACCTAATCAACAGGGAAGCTCCTACGAGCAGTACTTC.

The chain couples TRBV6-2 or TRBV6-3 to TRBJ2-7, with TRBD1 identical over 9 bases. V lost 2 bases, J lost 0 bases, and 20 bases stayed unmatched. Germline V gives CDR1 MNHEY, CDR2 SVGEGT. This CDR3 region has 21 residues. The CDR3 DNA reads as TGTGCCAGCAGTTACGGAACCCCCGGGACAGGGACAAGAAGACACTCCTACGAGCAGTACTTC. This encodes CASSYGTPGTGTRRHSYEQYF.

This clone was seen only a few times. The CDR3 reads CASSDRGRGGYTF. As DNA, the CDR3 is TGCGCCAGCAGTGACAGGGGCCGGGGAGGCTACACCTTC. This chain connects TRBV10-2 to TRBJ1-2, with TRBD1 as a possible D gene (6 bases). The CDR3 loop spans 13 amino acids. The germline V and J ends were trimmed by 3 bases and 8 bases, with 13 bases remaining between them. CDR1 and CDR2 (germline): WSHSY, SAAADI.

Only a few counts were recorded for this clone. The chain employs TRBV28 and TRBJ2-7; the match to TRBD1 covers 9 bases. Losses at the gene ends were 7 bases for V and 6 bases for J; bases not matched to a gene: 7. The germline V gene encodes CDR1 MDHEN and CDR2 SYDVKM. The CDR3 is 13 amino acids. This CDR3 reads CASTDRGTPEQYF. DNA for the CDR3: TGTGCCAGCACCGACAGGGGGACCCCCGAGCAGTACTTC.

The chain uses TRBV4-1 and TRBJ2-3, with a weak D call TRBD1 (6 bases). V was cut by 5 bases and J by 0 bases, with 15 bases left in between. This CDR3 is built from 16 residues. The germline V gene has CDR1 MGHRA and CDR2 YSYEKL. This chain's CDR3 is CASSVRQAESTDTQYF. CDR3 DNA sequence: TGCGCCAGCAGCGTGCGACAGGCCGAAAGCACAGATACGCAGTATTTT.

This chain links TRBV19 with TRBJ2-7; a weak D match, TRBD1 (6 bases). V lost 5 bases to trimming and J lost 0 bases, with 11 bases between them. Germline V lookup: CDR1 LNHDA, CDR2 SQIVND (reference sequence). This CDR3 has 14 residues. Here the CDR3 reads CASSAGDISYEQYF. The CDR3 DNA reads TGTGCCAGTAGTGCCGGGGACATCTCCTACGAGCAGTACTTC. Filled out from reference TRBV19 and TRBJ2-7, the complete variable domain reads DGGITQSPKYLFRKEGQNVTLSCEQNLNHDAMYWYRQDPGQGLRLIYYSQIVNDFQKGDIAEGYSVSREKKESFPLTVTSAQKNPTAFYLCASSAGDISYEQYFGPGTRLTVT.

The rearrangement uses TRBV6-5 and TRBJ2-7, with 8 bases matching TRBD2. Germline V gene lookup returns CDR1 MNHEY and CDR2 SVGAGI. With 5 bases clipped from V and 5 bases from J, the junction kept 8 bases outside the gene matches. The CDR3 loop spans 14 amino acids. The CDR3 DNA reads TGTGCCAGCAGTCGGCAGCGGGAGAGCGACGAGCAGTACTTC. Amino acids: CASSRQRESDEQYF.